Described below is a single TCR beta chain sequence and its context. Its antigen has not been determined. Base qualities are not provided; no much larger clone lies one nucleotide away. Using the deep immunoSEQ assay, TCR CDR3 regions were amplified from genomic DNA by multiplex PCR. For each cell subset, the extracted genomic DNA was distributed evenly across all wells of several immunoSEQ 96-well plates, and each plate served as one replicate. Each replicate PCR for sorted subsets received roughly 0.2 ug genomic DNA, equal to about 30,000 T cell genomes. The purified libraries were quantified using a Qubit 3.0 fluorometer, sized with a Bioanalyzer 2100, and then quantified again using the KAPA Library Quantification kit. Every immunoSEQ 96-well plate was sequenced on a separate single-read 150-cycle Illumina NextSeq 550 flow cell. On the authors' methods: Because the immunoSEQ output included only junctional sequences and no quality scores, the filtering could not be the same as the filtering used for full-length reads. Sequences were annotated with PyIR, a Python wrapper for IgBLAST v1.9, and V/J genes and CDR3 were assigned using IMGT germline references. Reads were filtered out if the reads had weak V/J assignments (E-value above 1e-6), no CDR3, stop codons, out-of-frame junctions, or ambiguous translated residues. A V3J clonotype was defined by an identical inferred V gene, J gene, and CDR3 amino acid sequence. The percentage overlap between two repertoires was calculated by dividing the number of shared unique clonotypes by the size of the smaller repertoire. Repertoire richness was assessed with RTK rarefaction, the Chao1 estimator, and Recon v2.1 estimates of unobserved clonotypes. Generation probabilities for all TCRbeta clonotypes obtained by the gDNA method from a handful of donors were computed using OLGA. The clones in this table, taken by TCRdb from immuneACCESS, are in-frame only. Not every clone is retained; where verified, under half of the shortfall comes from an unresolved V gene, and the cause of the rest is unknown. Clone size and V and J calls were adopted from that table, with D and trimming inferred from the DNA. Here the sample has around 1 million clones; about three quarters occur a single time. The ten most abundant clones make up approximately 1.5% of the sample.

This sample stems from a study of shared clonotypes between healthy human individuals (dated by TCRdb to between 2020 and 2021). Concerning the study at large: Three men and two women, aged 18 to 49 years, made up the cohort. Leukapheresis yielded between about 0.94 and 9 billion PBMCs per donor. For each donor, CD4 naive and CD4 memory were each run on three plates, CD8 naive on two plates, and CD8 memory on one plate. Different laboratories and diverse techniques were used to prepare libraries and sequence TCR repertoires, to increase sequencing depth and limit assay-specific biases. To estimate repertoire size and how much clonotypes are shared between individuals, the study performed deep sequencing of blood TCR repertoires from 4 to 6 healthy adults.

Healthy HIV-negative adults with no recently reported acute infections or vaccinations were included as donors. All donors were Caucasian adults living in Nashville, Tennessee, USA. CD4+ T cells were enriched by magnetic negative selection, after which naive cells were positively selected on CD45RA and the negative fraction was taken as the memory subset. After blood collection by leukapheresis, PBMCs were isolated using Ficoll-Histopaque density gradient centrifugation and then cryopreserved in the vapor phase of liquid nitrogen. Analytical flow cytometry was used to check the purity and quantity of each magnetically sorted T cell population. From each sorted fraction, genomic DNA was isolated and quantified by UV absorbance on a Nanodrop 2000c. Measured from the cysteine to the phenylalanine, the CDR3 is 16 residues long. Just the 48-base CDR3 DNA is kept, in frame starting at base 1. CDR1 and CDR2, looked up from the germline V gene, are SGHRS and YFSETQ. Trimming leaves V shorter by 2 bases and J shorter by 6 bases, with the junction holding 11 bases beyond the gene matches.

Study-level results and caveats: Compared with non-shared clonotypes, clonotypes shared by all four sorted-subset donors had higher generation probabilities. Sampling was restricted to blood, and TCR repertoires in tissue are likely to differ from TCR repertoires in blood. Pairwise subsampling led to the expectation that sequencing depth would affect the degree of clonotype sharing among donors. Estimated clonotype richness was generally larger for naive than for memory subsets. Across several donors, approximately 4.6% of naive CD4, over 3% of naive CD8, under 2.5% of memory CD4, and under 0.45% of memory CD8 clonotypes were shared. The small number of donors limited the genetic and exposure-history diversity represented. Rarefaction of sorted-subset datasets indicated incomplete sequencing despite the large sequencing depth.

The V and J segments used are TRBV5-1 and TRBJ2-1; 7 central nucleotides agree with TRBD1. The source is a man in his late teens or twenties in good health. The material sequenced was memory CD4+ T cells sorted from blood. The cell subset or site label, as the study defines it: CD45RA-negative fraction. The DNA sequence reads TGCGCCAGCAGCTTACGATCGGGACAGAAGGTCAATGAGCAGTTCTTC. This is translated as CASSLRSGQKVNEQFF.